These 10 T cell receptor beta chains came from one sample sequenced in a study of blood T cells in healthy people across ages. Using a J-beta primer mix together with a sample-barcoded 5' primer, a second PCR was run for roughly 7 to 12 cycles. TCRdb re-derived calls from the 5' RACE reads in MiXCR, one entry per CDR3 protein. The sample includes about 810,000 distinct CDR3 sequences, under 40% seen only once; the top ten take 13%. The sample comprised blood. The receptors originated from a man between 18 and 35 years old in good health.

The genes are TRBV6-5 and TRBJ1-1, with D maybe TRBD1 (5 bases). Per germline, CDR1 MNHEY and CDR2 SVGAGI. The ends were cut back, 1 base at V and 3 bases at J, with 12 bases in the middle. CDR3 length equals 15 residues. CDR3 DNA: TGTGCCAGCAGTTACTACCCAGGGTCGGACACTGAAGCTTTCTTT. Protein sequence: CASSYYPGSDTEAFF.

This clonotype was detected only a few times. The junction shows a germline mismatch at one end, possibly a read error. The chain employs TRBV7-7 and TRBJ2-1, with 8 bases fitting TRBD1. Germline V gives CDR1 SSHAT, CDR2 FNYEAQ (reference sequence). CDR3 length: 13 residues. The CDR3 DNA is TGTGCTAGCAGCTCGGGACAGGCTAATGAGCAGTTCTTC. Translated, it gives CASSSGQANEQFF.

The chain carries TRBV7-3 and TRBJ1-1; tentative D call: TRBD1 (5 bases). The CDR3 is 14 residues long. V lost 8 bases, J lost 3 bases, and 16 bases lay in between. CDR1 is SGHTA, CDR2 FQGTGA, per germline. Written as DNA, the CDR3 is TGTGCCAGCTCCCGAGGGGTCGGGGACACTGAAGCTTTCTTT. This codes for CASSRGVGDTEAFF.

The V gene is TRBV6-5, the J gene TRBJ1-6; D remains ambiguous. The CDR3 totals 13 residues. The germline V gene encodes CDR1 MNHEY and CDR2 SVGAGI. The V and J ends lost 5 bases and 8 bases respectively, with 10 bases between them. The CDR3 protein is CASSGRFYSPLHF. The CDR3 nucleotides read TGTGCCAGCAGTGGCAGGTTTTATTCACCCCTCCACTTT.

The rearrangement uses TRBV2 and TRBJ1-1, with 7 bases lining up with TRBD1. Germline V gives CDR1 SNHLY, CDR2 FYNNEI. Germline trimming cut 0 bases from V and 4 bases from J; bases unmatched to any gene: 14. There are 18 residues in the CDR3. CDR3 residues: CASSEAWGTVGGLTEAFF. The CDR3 DNA sequence: TGTGCCAGCAGTGAAGCATGGGGGACAGTCGGAGGACTCACTGAAGCTTTCTTT.

This clonotype was seen more than once but under ten times. The V call is TRBV4-1, the J call TRBJ1-1; D call uncertain. Germline CDR1 reads MGHRA; CDR2 reads YSYEKL. This CDR3 has 17 residues. Trimming took 4 bases from V and 5 from J, leaving 23 bases between them. CDR3 in amino acids: CASSRMIRGPQPTEAFF. The CDR3 DNA reads TGCGCCAGCAGCCGCATGATTAGAGGGCCCCAACCAACTGAAGCTTTCTTT.

The chain links TRBV6-2 or TRBV6-3 to TRBJ1-5; perhaps TRBD1 as D (5 bases). V was trimmed by 6 bases and J by 15 bases, leaving 15 bases between them. The CDR3 has 11 amino acids. Germline V gene lookup returns CDR1 MNHEY and CDR2 SVGEGT. Here the CDR3 reads CASSHRGGVHF. The CDR3 region has the DNA TGTGCCAGCAGCCACCGGGGGGGGGTGCATTTT.

This clonotype was found many times. The rearrangement uses TRBV6-2 or TRBV6-3 and TRBJ2-7, with a possible D match to TRBD1 (5 bases). Germline V gene data show CDR1 as MNHEY and CDR2 as SVGEGT. The V end lost 8 bases, the J end lost 0 bases, and 11 bases lay between the germline ends. The CDR3 consists of 13 residues. CDR3 sequence: CASVRQSSYEQYF. The CDR3, as DNA: TGTGCCAGCGTAAGACAGAGCTCCTACGAGCAGTACTTC.

This clonotype was seen only a few times. This CDR3 is CASSFGTAGELFF. The CDR3 DNA reads as TGTGCCAGCAGTTTCGGGACCGCCGGGGAGCTGTTTTTT. V is TRBV12-3 or TRBV12-4 and J is TRBJ2-2; D possibly uses TRBD1 or TRBD2 (5 bases each). V shed 3 bases and J shed 6 bases, with 8 bases lying between them. CDR3 length equals 13 residues.

This clonotype has only a few counts. This chain connects TRBV20-1 to TRBJ2-7, with a tentative D call TRBD2 (6 bases). This CDR3 is built from 13 residues. Germline lookup yields CDR1 DFQATT and CDR2 SNEGSKA (reference sequence). Trimming removed 2 bases from V and 7 bases from J, with 15 bases in between. CDR3 residues: CSARRLANNEQYF. CDR3 DNA: TGCAGTGCTAGAAGGCTAGCGAACAATGAGCAGTACTTC.